The sequence of this T cell receptor (beta chain) was determined in a study of technical replicates of blood from a few donors. The method was immunoSEQ multiplex PCR; TCRdb's version includes in-frame clones alone and lacks a portion of them. The profile shows over 50,000 clones, more than 85% of them singletons. Germline CDR1 is KGHSH and CDR2 is LQKENI. The CDR3 is 14 amino acids. V was trimmed by 5 bases and J by 4 bases, leaving 11 bases between them. This clone was seen just once. The chain couples TRBV18 to TRBJ2-2; D possibly corresponds to TRBD1 (5 bases). The specimen sequenced was PBMCs. The source of this sequence is a human donor in good health. Some clones in this sample may be carry-over from other donors' samples. The CDR3 DNA reads TGTGCCAGCTCAACGTCGCAGGGCACCGGGGAGCTGTTTTTT. Its protein is CASSTSQGTGELFF.